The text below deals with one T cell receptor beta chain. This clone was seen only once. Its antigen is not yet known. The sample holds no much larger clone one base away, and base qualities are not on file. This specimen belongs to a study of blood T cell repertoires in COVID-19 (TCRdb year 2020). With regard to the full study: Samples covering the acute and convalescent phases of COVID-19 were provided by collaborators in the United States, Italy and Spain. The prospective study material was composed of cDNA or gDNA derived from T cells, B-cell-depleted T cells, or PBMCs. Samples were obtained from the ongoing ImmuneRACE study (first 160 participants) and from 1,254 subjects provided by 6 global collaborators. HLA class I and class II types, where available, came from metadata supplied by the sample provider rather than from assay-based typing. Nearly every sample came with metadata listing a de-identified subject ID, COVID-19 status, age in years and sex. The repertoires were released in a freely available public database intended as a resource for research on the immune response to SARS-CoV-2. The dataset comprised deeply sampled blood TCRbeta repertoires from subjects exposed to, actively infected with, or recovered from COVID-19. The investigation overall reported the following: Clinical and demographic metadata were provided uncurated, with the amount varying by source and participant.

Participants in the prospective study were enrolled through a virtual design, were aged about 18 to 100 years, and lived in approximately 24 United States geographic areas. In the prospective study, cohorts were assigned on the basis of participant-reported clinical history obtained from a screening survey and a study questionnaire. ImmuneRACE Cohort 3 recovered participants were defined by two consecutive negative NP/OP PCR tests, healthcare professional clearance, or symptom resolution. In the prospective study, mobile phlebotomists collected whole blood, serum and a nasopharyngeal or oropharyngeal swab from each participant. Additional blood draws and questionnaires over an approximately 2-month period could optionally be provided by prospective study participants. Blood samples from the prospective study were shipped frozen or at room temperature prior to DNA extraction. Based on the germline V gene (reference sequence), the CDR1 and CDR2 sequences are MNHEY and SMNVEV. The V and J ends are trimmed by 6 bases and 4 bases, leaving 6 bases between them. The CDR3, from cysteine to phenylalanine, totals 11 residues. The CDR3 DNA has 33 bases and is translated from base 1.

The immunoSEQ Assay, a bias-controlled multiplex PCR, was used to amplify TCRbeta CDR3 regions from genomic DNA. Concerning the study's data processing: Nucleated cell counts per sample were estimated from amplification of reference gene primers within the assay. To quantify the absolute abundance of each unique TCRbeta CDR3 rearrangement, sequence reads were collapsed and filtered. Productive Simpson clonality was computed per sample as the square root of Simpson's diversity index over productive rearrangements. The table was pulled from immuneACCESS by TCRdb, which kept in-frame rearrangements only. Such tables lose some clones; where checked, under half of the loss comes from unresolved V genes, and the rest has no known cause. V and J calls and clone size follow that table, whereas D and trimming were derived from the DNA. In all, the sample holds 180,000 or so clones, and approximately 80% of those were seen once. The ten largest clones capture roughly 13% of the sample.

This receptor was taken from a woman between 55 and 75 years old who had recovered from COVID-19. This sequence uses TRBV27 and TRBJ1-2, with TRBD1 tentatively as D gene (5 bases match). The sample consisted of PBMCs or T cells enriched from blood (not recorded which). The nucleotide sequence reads TGTGCCAGCAGCGACAGCTATGGCTACACCTTC. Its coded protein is CASSDSYGYTF.